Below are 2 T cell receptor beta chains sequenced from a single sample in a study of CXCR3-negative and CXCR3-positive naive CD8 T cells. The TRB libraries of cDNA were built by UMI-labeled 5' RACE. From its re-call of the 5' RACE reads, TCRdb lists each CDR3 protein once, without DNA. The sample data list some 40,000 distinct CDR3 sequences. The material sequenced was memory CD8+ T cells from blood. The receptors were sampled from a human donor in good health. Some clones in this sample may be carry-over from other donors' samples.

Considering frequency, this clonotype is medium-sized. CDR3 sequence: CSVEEGGGETQYF. The genes are TRBV29-1 and TRBJ2-5; with no DNA, the TCRdb D assignment of TRBD2 cannot be verified. This CDR3 is 13 amino acids long. The germline gives CDR1 SQVTM, CDR2 ANQGSEA.

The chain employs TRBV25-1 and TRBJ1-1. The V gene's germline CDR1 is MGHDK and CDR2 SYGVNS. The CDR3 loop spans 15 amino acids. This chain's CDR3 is CASSEPRAQNTEAFF.